This T cell receptor beta chain was sequenced for a study of cytomegalovirus exposure and HLA in healthy donors. Study-wide points: In a later analysis, 17,000 or so TCR beta sequences were associated with HLA alleles at 0.05 false discovery rate. Some public TCRs appeared in many individuals, while most sequences were rare. The authors listed 150 or so TCR beta chains as cytomegalovirus-associated. As immune exposure information, only CMV serostatus was available.

Concerning this clone: What it binds is not known.

The PCR ran on 60 Vbeta and 13 Jbeta primers. Sequencing was performed with immunoSEQ multiplex PCR; in TCRdb, only in-frame clones are kept and a portion is missing. This sample yields roughly 100,000 clones, of which nearly 70% are seen a single time; about 15% belongs to the top ten. Germline values: CDR1 MNHEY, CDR2 SMNVEV (reference sequence). Between the trimmed V and J ends, which lost 6 bases and 5 bases, there was a span of 19 bases. There are 16 residues in the CDR3. The clonotype was recovered from a woman between 45 and 60 years old in good health and CMV-seropositive. The V and J genes are TRBV27 and TRBJ2-2; TRBD2 might be the D (5 bases). The sample was PBMCs. For the CDR3, the DNA is TGTGCCAGCAGCCGCTTTGTGGGAGATGGAACCGGGGAGCTGTTTTTT. Its translation is CASSRFVGDGTGELFF.